This T cell receptor beta chain was observed in a study of T-cell reconstitution after alpha-beta-depleted transplantation in children. Remarks on this clonotype: Since a much larger clone is just one base distant, this may be a read error.

Preparation of the TCRbeta library involved a method that used unique molecular identifiers. MiXCR, run by TCRdb on the PCR reads, gives a single entry per CDR3 protein. In the table there are around 680,000 distinct CDR3 sequences, 16% of which are singletons. Germline CDR1 and CDR2: DFQATT and SNEGSKA (reference sequence). The CDR3 runs 15 residues. Trimming removed 2 bases from V and 4 bases from J; junction bases left unmatched: 9. Sequencing was performed on PBMCs from the stem cell graft donor, taken from the stem cell graft. The chain combines TRBV20-1 with TRBJ1-1; TRBD1 agrees at 8 bases. The TCR was taken from a human donor who donated a stem cell graft to a child with acute myeloid leukemia. The CDR3 DNA reads as TGCAGTGCTAGAACGGACAGGGAGCTAAGCACTGAAGCTTTCTTT. This encodes CSARTDRELSTEAFF.